One sample yielded the 9 T cell receptor beta chains listed below, sequenced in a study of long-term antiretroviral therapy in people with HIV. Samples were assayed with immunoSEQ v3.0 at survey level. Assay: immunoSEQ multiplex PCR; the TCRdb copy retains only in-frame clones and omits some. The table includes 18,000 or so clones, 78% detected once. The sequencing used unsorted PBMCs, collected at the start of antiretroviral therapy, before treatment. The receptors stem from a woman aged 40 to 49 with HIV.

The gene calls are TRBV7-2 and TRBJ1-1; no definite D call. V lost 2 bases and J lost 6, with 16 bases in between. CDR1 and CDR2 (germline): SGHTA, FQGNSA. The CDR3 runs to 15 residues. CDR3 DNA: TGTGCCAGCAGCTTAAGTATCAGCCGGGCGGCTGAAGCTTTCTTT. Translated: CASSLSISRAAEAFF.

This sequence joins TRBV5-6 and TRBJ2-5; TRBD1 is a possible D gene (6 bases). The V gene lost 0 bases and the J gene lost 6 bases, with 15 bases spanning the gap. The germline V gene encodes CDR1 SGHDT and CDR2 YYEEEE. The CDR3 is made up of 15 amino acids. The CDR3 bases are TGTGCCAGCAGCTTGGATACAGGGAAAATGAAGACCCAGTACTTC. Translating gives CASSLDTGKMKTQYF.

By its share, this clone is medium-sized. The chain couples TRBV10-3 to TRBJ2-7; 12 bases fit TRBD1. The CDR3 extends over 13 amino acids. The germline V gene has CDR1 ENHRY and CDR2 SYGVKD. V dropped 9 bases and J dropped 5; count of bases not matched to a gene: 5. The CDR3 region is CAIWDRGRHEQYF. The CDR3 DNA follows: TGTGCCATTTGGGACAGGGGGCGCCACGAGCAGTACTTC.

The rearrangement uses TRBV7-3 and TRBJ2-2; D perhaps matches TRBD2 (6 bases). Germline V CDR1 and CDR2: SGHTA, FQGTGA. CDR3 length: 15 amino acids. V was clipped by 2 bases and J by 1 base, with 8 bases between them. CDR3 amino acids: CASSLGGVNTGELFF. CDR3 DNA: TGTGCCAGCAGCTTAGGAGGGGTGAACACCGGGGAGCTGTTTTTT. The full variable domain, with the rest looked up from reference TRBV7-3 and TRBJ2-2, is GAGVSQTPSNKVTEKGKYVELRCDPISGHTALYWYRQSLGQGPEFLIYFQGTGAADDSGLPNDRFFAVRPEGSVSTLKIQRTERGDSAVYLCASSLGGVNTGELFFGEGSRLTVL.

This chain connects TRBV6-5 to TRBJ1-6; 9 bases are a match to TRBD1. J gave up 7 bases and V 7 bases, and 8 bases lay outside the gene matches. CDR3 length: 15 residues. Germline lookup yields CDR1 MNHEY and CDR2 SVGAGI. The CDR3 sequence: CASKEEDRGNSPLHF. CDR3 nucleotide sequence: TGTGCCAGCAAGGAAGAGGACAGGGGAAATTCACCCCTCCACTTT.

This clone was seen just once. The chain joins TRBV2 to TRBJ1-2, with a weak D call TRBD1 (5 bases). The CDR3 loop spans 15 amino acids. Trimming pared 0 bases from V and 5 bases from J, leaving 13 bases between. The V gene's germline CDR1 is SNHLY and CDR2 FYNNEI. CDR3 DNA sequence: TGTGCCAGCAGTGAAGCGGGGAGGGGCTCATATGGCTACACCTTC. As protein: CASSEAGRGSYGYTF.

This clone was counted only a few times. Other nucleotide sequences from this sample produce the same CDR3. The chain combines TRBV19 with TRBJ1-2; D uncertain. Trimming pared 5 bases from V and 1 base from J, leaving 5 bases between. The CDR3 consists of 12 residues. Per the germline V gene, CDR1 is LNHDA and CDR2 is SQIVND (reference sequence). The CDR3 DNA sequence: TGTGCCAGTAGTGGTGTTAACTATGGCTACACCTTC. Translation: CASSGVNYGYTF.

This sequence joins TRBV30 and TRBJ2-7; a weak D match, TRBD1 (5 bases). The CDR3 is 11 amino acids. V lost 5 bases to trimming and J lost 2 bases, with 7 bases between them. Germline V lookup: CDR1 GTSNPN, CDR2 SVGIG (reference sequence). The CDR3 nucleotides are TGTGCCTGGGGGGCCGCCTACGAGCAGTACTTC. Amino acid sequence: CAWGAAYEQYF.

This clone was observed once. The J gene is TRBJ1-6, the V gene TRBV5-5, with D perhaps matching TRBD1 (6 bases). The CDR3 length is 16 residues. With 4 bases removed from V and 6 bases from J, the gap between germline ends came to 17 bases. Germline CDR1 SGHKS, CDR2 YYEKEE (reference sequence). The CDR3 loop is CASSPTGPGINSPLHF. The CDR3, as DNA: TGTGCCAGCAGCCCGACAGGTCCAGGGATTAATTCACCCCTCCACTTT. The full variable domain, with the rest looked up from reference TRBV5-5 and TRBJ1-6, is DAGVTQSPTHLIKTRGQQVTLRCSPISGHKSVSWYQQVLGQGPQFIFQYYEKEERGRGNFPDRFSARQFPNYSSELNVNALLLGDSALYLCASSPTGPGINSPLHFGNGTRLTVT.